A selection of T cell receptor beta chains follows, all from one sample in a study of metastatic and nonmetastatic thyroid tumors. TCRdb re-called the PCR reads via MiXCR. The data show tens of thousands of clones, with 22% seen just once and 12% held by the top ten. Material for sequencing was tumor tissue. The receptor set was obtained from a female donor with papillary thyroid cancer or a benign thyroid nodule (not recorded which). Some clones in this sample may be carry-over from other donors' samples. Both conserved end residues are part of each CDR3. The D gene is left open where the match is weak. The size of a clone is reported for some rows only, either as once, few or many, or as a class for expanded clones.

V: TRBV7-9; D: .; size: .; J: TRBJ2-7; DNA: TGTGCCAGCAGCTCGGTATATAGTTTGCGGTACTTC; CDR3: CASSSVYSLRYF
V: TRBV6-2/TRBV6-3; D: .; size: .; J: TRBJ1-6; DNA: TGTGCCAGCAGTTACGCCAGGCGTGGAACATCACCCCTCCACTTT; CDR3: CASSYARRGTSPLHF
V: TRBV11-2; D: .; size: few; J: TRBJ1-1; DNA: TGTGCCAGCAGCTCGCTTAGGGGGTCCCCTGAAGCTTTCTTT; CDR3: CASSSLRGSPEAFF
V: TRBV4-2; D: TRBD1; size: many; J: TRBJ2-5; DNA: TGTGCCAGCAGCCAAAGGACAGGGAGTAGTCAGTACTTC; CDR3: CASSQRTGSSQYF
V: TRBV30; D: .; size: many; J: TRBJ1-3; DNA: TGTGCCTGGAGTTACACGGCTGGAAACACCATATATTTT; CDR3: CAWSYTAGNTIYF
V: TRBV19; D: .; size: many; J: TRBJ2-2; DNA: TGTGCCAGTAGTATCGCGGCCTCCACCGGGGAGCTGTTTTTT; CDR3: CASSIAASTGELFF
V: TRBV25-1; D: .; size: many; J: TRBJ2-1; DNA: TGTGCCAGCAGTGAATTTAGACCCTACAATGAGCAGTTCTTC; CDR3: CASSEFRPYNEQFF
V: TRBV5-1; D: TRBD2; size: .; J: TRBJ2-3; DNA: TGCGCCAGCAGCGAAAGGACTAGCGGGAGACAAAGCACAGATACGCAGTATTTT; CDR3: CASSERTSGRQSTDTQYF
V: TRBV12-3/TRBV12-4; D: .; size: medium-sized; J: TRBJ1-4; DNA: TGTGCCAGCAGTTTAAGACAGCTGAATGAAAAACTGTTTTTT; CDR3: CASSLRQLNEKLFF
V: TRBV10-1; D: .; size: .; J: TRBJ1-2; DNA: TGCGCCAGCAGCGATAACTATGGCTACACCTTC; CDR3: CASSDNYGYTF